A selection of T cell receptor beta chains follows, all from one sample in a study of blood T cell repertoires in COVID-19. The assay was immunoSEQ multiplex PCR, and TCRdb's table has in-frame clones only and misses some. Here the sample spans 230,000 or so clones, around 87% being singletons. Sequencing was carried out using peripheral blood. Every receptor here comes from a woman between 55 and 75 years old with COVID-19, enrolled during active disease. CDR3s include the opening cysteine and the closing phenylalanine or tryptophan. D genes are given only for firm matches. The listing skips clone size in some rows; elsewhere it reads once, few, many or a size class.

CDR3nt,CDR3aa,j_gene,v_gene,abundance,d_gene
TGTGCCAGCAGCTCTAATGCGGGATCCTTATTAGGAGGCTACACCTTC,CASSSNAGSLLGGYTF,TRBJ1-2,TRBV7-2,NA,NA
TGTGCCAGCAGCCTTGGACTAGCGGGGACTTATGAGCAGTTCTTC,CASSLGLAGTYEQFF,TRBJ2-1,TRBV13,NA,TRBD2
TGTGCCACCAGTGATGCCTCCGGGACAGGGGATACGCAGTATTTT,CATSDASGTGDTQYF,TRBJ2-3,TRBV24-1,NA,TRBD1
TGTGCCAGCACTGACAGGGATTTCACTGAAGCTTTCTTT,CASTDRDFTEAFF,TRBJ1-1,TRBV12-3/TRBV12-4,NA,TRBD1
TGTGCCAGCAGCCAAGATATCCAGGGACTGTCCTACAATGAGCAGTTCTTC,CASSQDIQGLSYNEQFF,TRBJ2-1,TRBV4-2,NA,NA
TGTGCCAGCAGCCCGACAGGAAATCAGCCCCAGCATTTT,CASSPTGNQPQHF,TRBJ1-5,TRBV12-3/TRBV12-4,NA,NA
TGTGCCAGCAGCAAAAGAGCGGGACAGGGGGGCGAGAATCAGCCCCAGCATTTT,CASSKRAGQGGENQPQHF,TRBJ1-5,TRBV21-1,NA,NA
TGTGCCAGCAGCGCCCCCCAGGTATACAATGAGCAGTTCTTC,CASSAPQVYNEQFF,TRBJ2-1,TRBV5-4,NA,NA
TGTGCCAGCAGCTTAGTTTCAGGGGTCACCGGGGAGCTGTTTTTT,CASSLVSGVTGELFF,TRBJ2-2,TRBV7-3,NA,NA
TGTGCCAGCAGGGGAGACGGAGCTTATAATTCACCCCTCCACTTT,CASRGDGAYNSPLHF,TRBJ1-6,TRBV2,NA,NA
TGTGCCAGCAGCTTAAATTCCCCTGGACACGCCAATGAGCAGTTCTTC,CASSLNSPGHANEQFF,TRBJ2-1,TRBV7-3,few,NA
TGTGCCAGCAGCCTCAACAGGGGGCTCGGTAATGAAAAACTGTTTTTT,CASSLNRGLGNEKLFF,TRBJ1-4,TRBV4-2,NA,TRBD1
TGTGCCAGCAGCCCCAGCCAACAGGTGGTCTATGGCTACACCTTC,CASSPSQQVVYGYTF,TRBJ1-2,TRBV7-8,NA,NA
TGCGCCAGCAGCCAGTTCCCGGGACAGGGGGGTGCTTGGGGCAATCAGCCCCAGCATTTT,CASSQFPGQGGAWGNQPQHF,TRBJ1-5,TRBV4-1,NA,TRBD1
TGTGCCAGCAGCTTGGTCCGTCAGTCGTATGGCTACACCTTC,CASSLVRQSYGYTF,TRBJ1-2,TRBV5-6,NA,NA
TGTGCCAGCAGTGAAGGAGGGTCCCCTCATCAGCCCCAGCATTTT,CASSEGGSPHQPQHF,TRBJ1-5,TRBV6-4,NA,NA
TGTGCCAGCAGGAGAATGTGGGGGGTATTAGGAACGGACACCATATATTTT,CASRRMWGVLGTDTIYF,TRBJ1-3,TRBV2,once,NA
TGTGCCAGCAGCCCTCGGACAGGGTCTGGAAACACCATATATTTT,CASSPRTGSGNTIYF,TRBJ1-3,TRBV9,few,TRBD1
TGTGCCAGCAGCCCCAGGGTTGGGGGGAGCACAGATACGCAGTATTTT,CASSPRVGGSTDTQYF,TRBJ2-3,TRBV7-2,NA,NA
TGTGCCAGCAGTGTGGACAGGGGGAGTCAGCCCCAGCATTTT,CASSVDRGSQPQHF,TRBJ1-5,TRBV6-4,NA,TRBD1
TGTGCCAGCAGTTTCGGGACAGGGGGCGACGAGCAGTACTTC,CASSFGTGGDEQYF,TRBJ2-7,TRBV6-5,NA,TRBD1
TGTGCCAGCAGCCGCGGTCAGGGACAAGAGACCCAGTACTTC,CASSRGQGQETQYF,TRBJ2-5,TRBV7-6,NA,NA
TGTGCCAGCAGCGCTAGTGGGAGTTCGCAGTATTTT,CASSASGSSQYF,TRBJ2-3,TRBV11-2,NA,NA
TGCGCCAGCAGCTTGTCAAAGACAGTCTTTTCGGCCCAGTACTTC,CASSLSKTVFSAQYF,TRBJ2-5,TRBV5-1,NA,NA
TGTGCCAGCAGGGGGACAGGGGGTTACTATGGCTACACCTTC,CASRGTGGYYGYTF,TRBJ1-2,TRBV2,NA,TRBD1